These T cell receptor beta chains were read from a single sample in a study of human T cells and chemical hapten exposure. MiXCR, run by TCRdb on the RACE reads, gives a single entry per CDR3 protein. Among some 45,000 distinct CDR3 sequences listed, around 4.5% were seen once. Specimen: whole blood. The receptors come from a human donor in good health. Some clones in this sample may be carry-over from other donors' samples. CDR3s include the opening cysteine and the closing phenylalanine or tryptophan. A D gene is named only where the DNA matches it firmly. Size is stated as once, few, many or a size class.

TRBJ2-3 NA TRBV2 many TGTGCCAGCAGGTCTTCGGACAGTGACACAGATACGCAGTATTTT CASRSSDSDTDTQYF
TRBJ1-6 NA TRBV20-1 few TGCAGTGCTCACCCTGAGGCAGCGCATAATTCACCCCTCCACTTT CSAHPEAAHNSPLHF
TRBJ1-6 NA TRBV5-1 many TGCGCCAGCAGATATAGACGGGAATTTAATTCACCCCTCCACTTT CASRYRREFNSPLHF
TRBJ2-5 TRBD1 TRBV6-6 many TGTGCCAGCAGCCCACCAGGGGGCGAAGAGACCCAGTACTTC CASSPPGGEETQYF
TRBJ1-6 NA TRBV27 many TGTGCCAGCAGCTCAAGGCCCCGCCCGGTCTCACCCCTCCACTTT CASSSRPRPVSPLHF
TRBJ2-3 TRBD2 TRBV12-3/TRBV12-4 many TGTGCCAGCAGGTATACTAGCGGGAGCAAGAGCACGCAGTATTTT CASRYTSGSKSTQYF
TRBJ1-4 NA TRBV7-2 many TGTGCCAGCAGCTTAAACAGAGCAACTAATGAAAAACTGTTTTTT CASSLNRATNEKLFF
TRBJ2-7 NA TRBV30 many TGTGCCTGTTCTGGACGAGGAAACTACGAGCAGTACTTC CACSGRGNYEQYF
TRBJ2-7 NA TRBV28 many TGTGCCAGCAGCCGACCCGGGACCGCCGTCCACTTC CASSRPGTAVHF
TRBJ2-3 NA TRBV29-1 many TGCAGCGTTGAGAAAGGCACAGATACGCAGTATTTT CSVEKGTDTQYF
TRBJ2-5 NA TRBV5-1 many TGCGCCAGCAGCTTACGGATATCCCAGACCCAGTACTTC CASSLRISQTQYF
TRBJ2-2 NA TRBV24-1 many TGTGCCACCAGTGATTTGCAAGTCAACACCGGGGAGCTGTTTTTT CATSDLQVNTGELFF
TRBJ2-3 TRBD2 TRBV28 many TGTGCCAGCAGTTACCGAGCGGGAGGGTCTGCAGATACGCAGTATTTT CASSYRAGGSADTQYF
TRBJ2-5 TRBD2 TRBV28 few TGTGCCAGCAGGGGGATCGGGACGGGGGGACTAGCGGGTCTCCAAGAGACCCAGTACTTC CASRGIGTGGLAGLQETQYF
TRBJ1-1 NA TRBV7-8 many TGTGCCAGCAGACTGGGAGGACGGGAAGCTTTCTTT CASRLGGREAFF
TRBJ2-1 TRBD2 TRBV6-1 many TGTGCCAGCAGTGAATATAGGACTAGCGGTTACAATGAGCAGTTCTTC CASSEYRTSGYNEQFF
TRBJ2-1 NA TRBV5-1 many TGCGCCAGCAGCTTGGGGGGCAATGAGCAGTTCTTC CASSLGGNEQFF
TRBJ2-3 TRBD2 TRBV9 few TGTGCCAGCAGCGTAGACGGGAGGGGGGTCACAGATACGCAGTATTTT CASSVDGRGVTDTQYF
TRBJ2-7 NA TRBV19 few TGTGCCAGTAGTATCCCAGGGGACTCCTACGAGCAGTACTTC CASSIPGDSYEQYF
TRBJ1-5 TRBD1 TRBV20-1 few TGCAGTGCACCCGCAAACAGGGGACGGCAGCCCCAGCATTTT CSAPANRGRQPQHF
TRBJ1-1 NA TRBV28 many TGTGCCAGCAGCCGTCGGGGGCCCAACACTGAAGCTTTCTTT CASSRRGPNTEAFF
TRBJ2-7 TRBD1 TRBV20-1 many TGCAGTGCTAAGGGGGCGGGTTACGAGCAGTACTTC CSAKGAGYEQYF